The source of this TCR beta chain is a study of cytomegalovirus exposure and HLA in healthy donors listed by TCRdb under 2017. About the full investigation: A later analysis indicated that the 130 or so validation repertoires were generated on the platform also employed for the approximately 670 repertoires of the first cohort. The aim of the study was to test whether cataloging public T cell receptors could identify signatures of past pathogen exposure. A separate validation cohort of about 110 different subjects was used in addition to the approximately 610-subject first cohort. To predict cytomegalovirus infection status, the study brought together high-throughput TCR immunosequencing, statistical association of individual TCRs with disease status, and machine learning.

The donors belonged to the validation cohort of about 120 subjects, which was separate from the approximately 700-subject first cohort. This clone has a handful of counts. Its recognized antigen is unknown. Base qualities are not at hand, and no much larger clone is one base apart. The library was generated by the immunoSEQ multiplex PCR assay. The authors' analysis ran thus. A statistical classification framework was built to diagnose cytomegalovirus status from the catalog of TCR beta chain sequences. Here the immuneACCESS table is served through TCRdb, limited to in-frame sequences with V and J called. Missing clones are a known gap in these copies; in checked studies unresolved V genes cover under half, and the rest lacks a known reason. D and trimming come from the DNA, and the V and J calls and clone size come from that table. The sample table lists more than 55,000 clones, 75% to 90% of them with a count of one. The ten largest account for roughly 15% of the sample.

The paper's findings and limits, for the study overall: Three of the identified cytomegalovirus-associated TCR beta chains were confirmed in vitro to be specific for cytomegalovirus antigens. Most TCR sequences were seen in very few donors, while some public TCRs were found in many individuals. In the study, 150 to 200 TCR beta chains were listed as associated with cytomegalovirus. Cytomegalovirus status was reported to be diagnosed by the classifier with high specificity and sensitivity in both the original and validation cohorts. Subsequent analysis determined that TCRs grouped into clusters in the first cohort also showed a tendency toward co-occurrence across the 120 validation repertoires, and 94% of cluster scores exceeded 0. The validation cohort had no HLA typing available for a later analysis, so co-occurrence within that cohort was assessed over all 120 or so repertoires. The authors suggested that the approach could potentially be extended to other disease states and immunological phenotypes.

The V end gives up 5 bases and the J end 8 bases, leaving 8 bases in the junction not matched to a gene. According to the germline V gene, CDR1 reads SGHNT and CDR2 reads YENEEA. CDR3 length: 16 amino acids, cysteine to phenylalanine. Just the 48-base CDR3 DNA is kept, in frame starting at base 1. The receptor comes from a woman aged 18-35 years in good health and CMV-seronegative. Sequencing was performed on PBMCs. The rearranged segments are TRBV11-3 and TRBJ2-1, with TRBD2 matching 14 junction bases. The CDR3 has the sequence CASSQTGTSGSDEQFF. The DNA sequence reads TGTGCCAGCAGCCAGACCGGGACTAGCGGGAGTGATGAGCAGTTCTTC.